Following are 31 T cell receptor beta chains from one sample sequenced in a study of post-analysis software for immune sequencing data. Unique molecular identifiers were carried by the TCR beta cDNA libraries. TCRdb recomputed calls from the PCR reads with MiXCR, one row per CDR3 protein. The sample has approximately 630,000 distinct CDR3 sequences; around 64% are singletons. Overall study findings and caveats: Among five TRBV segments more frequent in patients than controls were TRBV5-6, TRBV5-1 and TRBV20-1.

No antigen is known for these receptors. What was sequenced was blood. The source of these receptors is a girl aged 2 to 10 with multiple sclerosis.

The gene calls are TRBV20-1 and TRBJ1-2; 8 bases line up with TRBD1. V was clipped by 6 bases and J by 3 bases; unmatched bases: 6. There are 13 residues in the CDR3. Germline lookup yields CDR1 DFQATT and CDR2 SNEGSKA (reference sequence). DNA of the CDR3: TGCAGTGCGCTAGGACAGGGAGACTATGGCTACACCTTC. It is translated as CSALGQGDYGYTF.

The genes are TRBV12-3 or TRBV12-4 and TRBJ2-3, with TRBD2 identical over 11 bases. This CDR3 contains 14 residues. The V segment lost 5 bases and the J segment 5 bases; nucleotides outside the gene matches: 3. The CDR3 coding sequence is TGTGCCAGCAGTCGACTAGCGGGGCTAGATACGCAGTATTTT. The encoded protein is CASSRLAGLDTQYF.

This clonotype was observed a few times. This chain links TRBV5-1 with TRBJ1-1; unclear D gene. The V gene lost 0 bases and the J gene lost 4 bases, with 10 bases spanning the gap. Germline-derived CDR1 and CDR2 are SGHRS and YFSETQ. The CDR3 is 14 residues long. CDR3 bases: TGCGCCAGCAGCTTGGTGGCAGCAGCCACTGAAGCTTTCTTT. It specifies CASSLVAAATEAFF.

This rearrangement joins TRBV7-9 to TRBJ2-1, with TRBD1 as a possible D gene (6 bases). V was clipped by 5 bases and J by 2 bases, with 22 bases between them. Germline loops: CDR1 SEHNR, CDR2 FQNEAQ (reference sequence). This CDR3 is built from 18 residues. The CDR3 nucleotides read TGTGCCAGCAGCCTTAACCTTGGGACACAGTTCACCTACAATGAGCAGTTCTTC. This translates into CASSLNLGTQFTYNEQFF.

The chain couples TRBV5-5 to TRBJ1-4; TRBD1 agrees at 7 bases. The V and J ends lost 0 bases and 8 bases, in that order; junction bases with no gene match: 4. The germline gives CDR1 SGHKS, CDR2 YYEKEE (reference sequence). This CDR3 is built from 14 residues. The CDR3 region is CASSLGTGGEKLFF. In DNA, the CDR3 is TGTGCCAGCAGCTTGGGGACAGGCGGGGAAAAACTGTTTTTT. Supplemented by reference TRBV5-5 and TRBJ1-4, the full variable domain reads DAGVTQSPTHLIKTRGQQVTLRCSPISGHKSVSWYQQVLGQGPQFIFQYYEKEERGRGNFPDRFSARQFPNYSSELNVNALLLGDSALYLCASSLGTGGEKLFFGSGTQLSVL.

V is TRBV14 and J is TRBJ2-5; D is possibly TRBD1 (5 bases). The last part of the DNA fits TRBJ2-7 better; the J call may be wrong. Germline lookup yields CDR1 SGHDN and CDR2 FVKESK. The CDR3 has 13 residues. DNA for the CDR3: TGTGCCAGCAAAAAGACAGTGCAAGGCGAGCAGTACTTC. Translating gives CASKKTVQGEQYF.

V gene TRBV29-1 combines with J gene TRBJ1-1, with D unresolved. V lost 7 bases, J lost 4 bases, and 10 bases lay in between. The CDR3 is 11 residues long. In germline, CDR1 is SQVTM, CDR2 ANQGSEA. The CDR3 spells CSAPMGTEAFF. The DNA of the CDR3 is TGCAGCGCTCCGATGGGCACTGAAGCTTTCTTT.

The V and J genes are TRBV20-1 and TRBJ2-7; 8 nucleotides agree with TRBD2. Losses at the gene ends were 5 bases for V and 12 bases for J; bases not matched to a gene: 24. In germline, CDR1 is DFQATT, CDR2 SNEGSKA (reference sequence). The CDR3 runs to 16 residues. The CDR3 is CSARGASGRRAETRYF. The CDR3 bases are TGCAGTGCTCGGGGGGCTAGCGGGCGTCGGGCGGAGACCCGGTACTTC.

This clonotype has a handful of counts. V gene TRBV10-3 combines with J gene TRBJ2-1; 14 nucleotides agree with TRBD2. The CDR3 spans 16 residues. Trimming removed 8 bases from V and 9 bases from J; junction bases left unmatched: 12. Germline-derived CDR1 and CDR2 are ENHRY and SYGVKD. As DNA, the CDR3 is TGTGCCATCGCCCCGGGACTAGCGGGAGAGAGCGTTGAGCAGTTCTTC. As protein: CAIAPGLAGESVEQFF.

This clonotype has a handful of counts. This chain uses TRBV6-5 with TRBJ1-2; D remains unclear. This CDR3 is 16 amino acids long. CDR1 and CDR2 (germline): MNHEY, SVGAGI. V was shortened by 1 base and J by 2 bases, with 14 bases between the two germline ends. CDR3 loop: CASSYYSTGPNYGYTF. The CDR3 DNA reads TGTGCCAGCAGTTACTACAGCACCGGGCCCAACTATGGCTACACCTTC.

The chain couples TRBV20-1 to TRBJ1-2; tentative D call: TRBD1 (5 bases). The length of the CDR3 is 11 residues. Germline lookup yields CDR1 DFQATT and CDR2 SNEGSKA (reference sequence). The ends were cut back, 4 bases at V and 3 bases at J, with 6 bases in the middle. Here the CDR3 DNA reads TGCAGTGCTACGGGGCACTATGGCTACACCTTC. Translation gives CSATGHYGYTF.

This clonotype appeared a few times. The junction departs from germline at one end; a sequencing error may be responsible. The DNA for the CDR3 is TGTGCCAGCACCGCGACAGGGGGACAAGAGACCCGGTACTTC. It encodes CASTATGGQETRYF. V is TRBV28 and J is TRBJ2-5; the match to TRBD1 covers 9 bases. Germline V gene data show CDR1 as MDHEN and CDR2 as SYDVKM. This CDR3 contains 14 residues.

The chain is built from TRBV29-1 and TRBJ2-7; D is perhaps TRBD1 (6 bases). This CDR3 has 13 residues. Germline CDR1 and CDR2: SQVTM and ANQGSEA. V dropped 2 bases and J dropped 0 bases, with 8 bases sitting between them. The CDR3 region is CSVETRGSYEQYF. The DNA of the CDR3 is TGCAGCGTTGAAACCAGGGGCTCCTACGAGCAGTACTTC.

This chain connects TRBV20-1 to TRBJ2-5, with D possibly matching TRBD2 (6 bases). V was cut by 3 bases and J by 5 bases, with 19 bases left in between. The CDR3 extends over 15 amino acids. Germline V gives CDR1 DFQATT, CDR2 SNEGSKA (reference sequence). The CDR3: CSASGPQTAGETQYF. CDR3 sequence (DNA): TGCAGTGCTAGTGGGCCCCAGACGGCGGGGGAGACCCAGTACTTC.

This sequence joins TRBV16 and TRBJ1-5; maybe TRBD1 (5 bases). V lost 2 bases and J 9 bases, leaving 14 bases between the germline ends. This CDR3 is 14 amino acids long. The germline V gene has CDR1 KGHSY and CDR2 FQNENV. The CDR3 nucleotides are TGTGCCAGCAGCCAAGGGGCCCAGGCCGGGCCCCAGCATTTT. Translated: CASSQGAQAGPQHF.

The chain carries TRBV11-3 and TRBJ1-2; unclear D gene. The CDR3 runs 14 residues. Per the germline V gene, CDR1 is SGHNT and CDR2 is YENEEA. V was shortened by 0 bases and J by 7 bases, with 12 bases between the two germline ends. CDR3 DNA: TGTGCCAGCAGCTTAGATCGGGGAGTACGTGGCTACACCTTC. Its protein is CASSLDRGVRGYTF.

This rearrangement joins TRBV27 to TRBJ2-7; the match to TRBD1 covers 8 bases. This CDR3 comprises 14 residues. Trimming removed 3 bases from V and 5 bases from J; junction bases left unmatched: 6. Germline CDR1 MNHEY, CDR2 SMNVEV (reference sequence). The CDR3 bases are TGTGCCAGCAGTTTGACAGGGGATCGCCACGAGCAGTACGTC. It codes for CASSLTGDRHEQYV.

The chain links TRBV12-3 or TRBV12-4 to TRBJ2-5, with TRBD2 as a possible D gene (7 bases). The CDR3 extends over 14 amino acids. Trimming stripped 5 bases from V and 5 bases from J, with 15 bases between. CDR3 sequence: CASSLGGRLETQYF. In DNA, the CDR3 is TGTGCCAGCAGTCTCGGGGGGCGTCTGGAGACCCAGTACTTC.

This chain joins TRBV29-1 and TRBJ1-2; D gene unclear. The V and J ends lost 7 bases and 8 bases respectively, with 26 bases between them. The CDR3 is made up of 15 amino acids. Germline CDR1 reads SQVTM; CDR2 reads ANQGSEA. The CDR3 DNA is TGCAGCGGCACCATTCCTCAGGACCTTAGAGGGGGCTACACCTTC. Its translation: CSGTIPQDLRGGYTF.

This chain links TRBV6-1 with TRBJ2-7; 11 bases map to TRBD2. Germline trimming cut 6 bases from V and 6 bases from J; bases unmatched to any gene: 22. The germline V gene has CDR1 MNHNS and CDR2 SASEGT. This CDR3 is built from 19 residues. The CDR3 nucleotides read TGTGCCAGCAGCCGCTTTCCGACTAGCGGGGTTACTAATTCTTGCGAGCAGTACTTC. It encodes CASSRFPTSGVTNSCEQYF.

The V and J genes are TRBV20-1 and TRBJ2-7; 8 nucleotides match TRBD1. Germline V lookup: CDR1 DFQATT, CDR2 SNEGSKA (reference sequence). V dropped 1 base and J dropped 4; count of bases not matched to a gene: 9. The CDR3 totals 15 residues. This CDR3 is CSARGTLGTGYEQYF. DNA for the CDR3: TGCAGTGCTAGAGGCACGCTCGGGACAGGTTACGAGCAGTACTTC.

This sequence joins TRBV19 and TRBJ2-1, with D perhaps matching TRBD1 or TRBD2 (5 bases each). V was trimmed by 7 bases and J by 1 base, leaving 14 bases between them. CDR3 size: 15 residues. In germline, CDR1 is LNHDA, CDR2 SQIVND (reference sequence). CDR3 nucleotide sequence: TGTGCCAGTACAACCGGGACCGATTCCTACAATGAGCAGTTCTTC. This gives the protein CASTTGTDSYNEQFF.

The V gene is TRBV2, the J gene TRBJ2-1; D not certain. Looked up from germline, CDR1 is SNHLY and CDR2 is FYNNEI. Trimming stripped 6 bases from V and 9 bases from J, with 18 bases between. The CDR3 totals 14 residues. The CDR3 region has the DNA TGTGCCAGCAGGCTATTCCTCTTCCCAAGTGAGCAGTTCTTC. Residues: CASRLFLFPSEQFF. Drawing the rest from reference TRBV2 and TRBJ2-1, the complete variable domain is EPEVTQTPSHQVTQMGQEVILRCVPISNHLYFYWYRQILGQKVEFLVSFYNNEISEKSEIFDDQFSVERPDGSNFTLKIRSTKLEDSAMYFCASRLFLFPSEQFFGPGTRLTVL.

The chain has TRBV29-1 and TRBJ2-5, with 7 bases identical to TRBD1. J gave up 5 bases and V 6 bases, and 9 bases lay outside the gene matches. The CDR3 length is 13 residues. Per germline, CDR1 SQVTM and CDR2 ANQGSEA. CDR3 sequence (DNA): TGCAGCGTGAGGGGGCGAGGTGGGGAGACCCAGTACTTC. It codes for CSVRGRGGETQYF.

This clonotype was observed a handful of times. The chain links TRBV6-5 to TRBJ2-3; no definite D call. Germline values: CDR1 MNHEY, CDR2 SVGAGI. The CDR3 covers 18 residues. V was trimmed by 0 bases and J by 2 bases, leaving 18 bases between them. The CDR3 DNA follows: TGTGCCAGCAGTTACTCCATGGAGATGGGGTACCCCACAGATACGCAGTATTTT. Translating gives CASSYSMEMGYPTDTQYF.

This clonotype turned up a few times. The CDR3 protein is CATSALTGNNEQFF. Written as DNA, the CDR3 is TGTGCCACCAGTGCTCTGACGGGAAACAATGAGCAGTTCTTC. The chain couples TRBV24-1 to TRBJ2-1, with D possibly being TRBD2 (5 bases). Per germline, CDR1 KGHDR and CDR2 SFDVKD. The length of the CDR3 is 14 residues. The V end was cut by 5 bases, the J end by 5 bases, with 12 bases between.

This rearrangement joins TRBV29-1 to TRBJ2-5; D assignment may be TRBD1 or TRBD2 (5 bases each). The CDR3 extends over 14 amino acids. Trimming cost V 4 bases and J 7 bases, with 19 bases left between them. Germline V CDR1 and CDR2: SQVTM, ANQGSEA. CDR3 nucleotides: TGCAGCGTTGTCCCCTTTTCGGGGCCCGGGACCCAGTACTTC. Amino acid sequence: CSVVPFSGPGTQYF.

The rearrangement links TRBV15 to TRBJ1-2; weak D call: TRBD1 (5 bases). Trimming cost V 0 bases and J 2 bases, with 10 bases left between them. Per the germline V gene, CDR1 is LNHNV and CDR2 is YYDKDF (reference sequence). CDR3 size: 15 residues. The CDR3 loop reads CATSRERGENYGYTF. The CDR3 DNA reads as TGTGCCACCAGCAGAGAGAGGGGCGAGAACTATGGCTACACCTTC.

V usage is TRBV29-1 and J usage is TRBJ2-1, with TRBD2 as a possible D gene (6 bases). The CDR3 consists of 14 residues. From germline, CDR1 is SQVTM and CDR2 ANQGSEA. Trimming removed 8 bases from V and 2 bases from J, with 16 bases in between. CDR3 protein: CSLNRDSAYNEQFF. The CDR3 DNA sequence: TGCAGCTTAAACCGGGACTCCGCCTACAATGAGCAGTTCTTC.

This clonotype showed up just a few times. The rearrangement links TRBV29-1 to TRBJ1-2; no definite D call. The germline CDR1 and CDR2 sequences are SQVTM and ANQGSEA. The CDR3 runs to 13 residues. Trimming removed 4 bases from V and 2 bases from J, with 11 bases in between. DNA of the CDR3: TGCAGCGTTGTAGGAGGGAGAAACTATGGCTACACCTTC. Translating it yields CSVVGGRNYGYTF.

V is TRBV7-2 and J is TRBJ2-5; TRBD1 is a possible D gene (5 bases). The J call is doubtful: the DNA matches TRBJ2-4 better. CDR1 is SGHTA and CDR2 is FQGNSA in the germline V gene. The CDR3 is made up of 14 amino acids. This CDR3 reads CASSRRGGADIQYF. In DNA form, the CDR3 reads TGTGCCAGCAGCCGTCGAGGTGGGGCTGACATTCAGTACTTC.